This TCR beta chain originates from a study of post-analysis software for immune sequencing data. Overall study: There were relapsing-remitting, secondary progressive and progressive-relapsing multiple sclerosis among the disease courses included. Notes on the study in general: Relative to controls, patients had roughly five TRBV segments at higher frequency, with TRBV5-6, TRBV5-1 and TRBV20-1 among these. Batch-matched samples strongly co-clustered by F measure.

This CDR3 contains 14 residues. V was trimmed by 5 bases and J by 4 bases, leaving 11 bases between them. Unique molecular identifiers had been added to the TCR beta cDNA libraries. Between roughly 0.9 and 11 million T cells gave rise to about 450,000 cDNA molecules. Via MiXCR, TCRdb re-called the PCR reads, giving one row per CDR3 protein. This sample yields some 450,000 distinct CDR3 sequences, of which over 35% are seen a single time; around 10% belongs to the top ten. The sample holds a few counts of this clonotype. What it recognizes is unknown. The rearrangement uses TRBV12-3 or TRBV12-4 and TRBJ2-2; possible D gene TRBD1, 7 bases. Sequencing input: blood. The clonotype comes from a girl between 10 and 17 years old with multiple sclerosis. CDR3 protein: CASSRQGGTGELFF. CDR3 in DNA: TGTGCCAGCAGTCGGCAGGGGGGCACCGGGGAGCTGTTTTTT.